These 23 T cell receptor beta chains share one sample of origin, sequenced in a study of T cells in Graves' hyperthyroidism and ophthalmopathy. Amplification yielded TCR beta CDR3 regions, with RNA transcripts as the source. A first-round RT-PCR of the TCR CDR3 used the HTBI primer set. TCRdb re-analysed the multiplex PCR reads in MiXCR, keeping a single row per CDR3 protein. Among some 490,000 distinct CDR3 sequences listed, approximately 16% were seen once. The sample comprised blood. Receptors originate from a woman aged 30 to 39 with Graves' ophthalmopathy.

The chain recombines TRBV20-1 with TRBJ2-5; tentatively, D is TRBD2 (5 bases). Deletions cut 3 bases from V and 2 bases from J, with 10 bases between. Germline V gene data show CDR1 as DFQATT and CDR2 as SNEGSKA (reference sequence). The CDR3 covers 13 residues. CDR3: CSASLAVQETQYF. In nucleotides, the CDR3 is TGCAGTGCTAGCCTAGCTGTACAAGAGACCCAGTACTTC.

This chain's CDR3 is CASSRDSIVYSNQPQHF. The CDR3, as DNA: TGTGCCAGTTCCCGGGACAGTATAGTGTATAGCAATCAGCCCCAGCATTTT. V and J are TRBV19 and TRBJ1-5, with 7 nucleotides matching TRBD1. V was clipped by 8 bases and J by 0 bases; unmatched bases: 13. CDR1 and CDR2 (germline): LNHDA, SQIVND (reference sequence). The CDR3 is 17 residues long.

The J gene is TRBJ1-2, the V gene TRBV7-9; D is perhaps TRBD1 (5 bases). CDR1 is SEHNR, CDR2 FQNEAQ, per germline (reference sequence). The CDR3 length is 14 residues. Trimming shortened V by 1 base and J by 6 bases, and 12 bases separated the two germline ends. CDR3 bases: TGTGCCAGCAGCTTAGGACTTTCGGGGGATGGCTACACCTTC. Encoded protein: CASSLGLSGDGYTF.

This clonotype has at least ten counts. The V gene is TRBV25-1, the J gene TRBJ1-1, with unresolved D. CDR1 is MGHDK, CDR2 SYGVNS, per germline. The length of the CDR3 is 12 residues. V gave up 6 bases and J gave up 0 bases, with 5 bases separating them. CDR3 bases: TGTGCCAGCAGCCGATTGAACACTGAAGCTTTCTTT. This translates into CASSRLNTEAFF.

CDR3 residues: CASSPGQGASPLHF. In DNA, the CDR3 is TGTGCCAGCAGTCCGGGACAGGGGGCTTCACCCCTCCACTTT. The chain couples TRBV6-1 to TRBJ1-6; TRBD1 agrees at 12 bases. CDR1 is MNHNS, CDR2 SASEGT, per germline. The CDR3 sequence is 14 residues long. Trimming at V came to 5 bases and at J to 9 bases, leaving 2 bases not matched to a gene.

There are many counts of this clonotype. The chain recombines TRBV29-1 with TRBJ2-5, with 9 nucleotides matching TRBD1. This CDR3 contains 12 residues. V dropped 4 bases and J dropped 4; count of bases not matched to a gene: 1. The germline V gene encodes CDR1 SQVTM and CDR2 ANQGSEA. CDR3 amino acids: CSVGQGGETQYF. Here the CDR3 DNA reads TGCAGCGTTGGACAGGGGGGAGAGACCCAGTACTTC.

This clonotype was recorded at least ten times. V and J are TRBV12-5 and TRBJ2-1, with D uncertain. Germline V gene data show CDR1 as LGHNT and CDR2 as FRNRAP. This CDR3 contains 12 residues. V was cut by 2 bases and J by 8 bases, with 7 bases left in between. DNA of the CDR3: TGTGCTAGTGGTTTGTGGGCGTATGAGCAGTTCTTC. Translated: CASGLWAYEQFF.

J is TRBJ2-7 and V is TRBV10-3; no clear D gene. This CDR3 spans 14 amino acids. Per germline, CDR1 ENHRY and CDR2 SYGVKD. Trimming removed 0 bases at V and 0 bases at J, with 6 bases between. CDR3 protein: CAISESVNSYEQYF. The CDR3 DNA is TGTGCCATCAGTGAGTCTGTGAACTCCTACGAGCAGTACTTC.

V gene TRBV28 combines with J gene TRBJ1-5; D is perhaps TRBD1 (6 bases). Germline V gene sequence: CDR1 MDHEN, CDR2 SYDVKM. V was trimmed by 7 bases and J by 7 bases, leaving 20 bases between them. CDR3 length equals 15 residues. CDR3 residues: CASIPTGPAGQPQHF. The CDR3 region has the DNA TGTGCCAGCATTCCTACAGGGCCGGCGGGACAGCCCCAGCATTTT. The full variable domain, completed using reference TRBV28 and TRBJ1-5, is DVKVTQSSRYLVKRTGEKVFLECVQDMDHENMFWYRQDPGLGLRLIYFSYDVKMKEKGDIPEGYSVSREKKERFSLILESASTNQTSMYLCASIPTGPAGQPQHFGDGTRLSIL.

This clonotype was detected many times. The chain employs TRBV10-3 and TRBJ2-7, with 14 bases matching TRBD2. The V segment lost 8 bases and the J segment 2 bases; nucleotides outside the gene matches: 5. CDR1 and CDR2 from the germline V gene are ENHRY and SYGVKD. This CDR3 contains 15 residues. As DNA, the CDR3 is TGTGCCATCGGACTAGCGGGAGGTCCCACCTACGAGCAGTACTTC. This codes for CAIGLAGGPTYEQYF.

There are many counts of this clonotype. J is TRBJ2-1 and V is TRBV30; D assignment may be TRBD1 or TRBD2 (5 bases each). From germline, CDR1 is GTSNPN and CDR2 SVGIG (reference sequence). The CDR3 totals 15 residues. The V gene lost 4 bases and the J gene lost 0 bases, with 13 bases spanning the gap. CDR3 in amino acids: CAWNSGASSYNEQFF. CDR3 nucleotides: TGTGCCTGGAATTCCGGGGCGAGCTCCTACAATGAGCAGTTCTTC.

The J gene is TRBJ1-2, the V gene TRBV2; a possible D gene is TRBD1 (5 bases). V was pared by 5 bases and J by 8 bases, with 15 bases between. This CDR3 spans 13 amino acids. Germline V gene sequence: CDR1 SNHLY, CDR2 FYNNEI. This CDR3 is CASSTGTIGGYTF. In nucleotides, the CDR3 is TGTGCCAGCAGTACCGGGACGATAGGAGGCTACACCTTC.

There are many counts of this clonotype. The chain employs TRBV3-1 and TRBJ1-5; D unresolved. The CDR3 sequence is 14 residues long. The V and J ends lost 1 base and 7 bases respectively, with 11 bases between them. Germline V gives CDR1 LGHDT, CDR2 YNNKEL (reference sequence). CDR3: CASSQAPPGQPQHF. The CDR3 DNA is TGTGCCAGCAGCCAAGCTCCCCCGGGGCAGCCCCAGCATTTT.

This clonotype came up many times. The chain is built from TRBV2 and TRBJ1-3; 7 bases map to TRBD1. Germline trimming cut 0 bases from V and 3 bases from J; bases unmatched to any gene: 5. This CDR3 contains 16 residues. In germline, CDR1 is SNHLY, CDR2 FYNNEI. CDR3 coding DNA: TGTGCCAGCAGTGAAGCGTCGCCAGGGGGTGGAAACACCATATATTTT. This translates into CASSEASPGGGNTIYF. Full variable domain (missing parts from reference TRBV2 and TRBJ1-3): EPEVTQTPSHQVTQMGQEVILRCVPISNHLYFYWYRQILGQKVEFLVSFYNNEISEKSEIFDDQFSVERPDGSNFTLKIRSTKLEDSAMYFCASSEASPGGGNTIYFGEGSWLTVV.

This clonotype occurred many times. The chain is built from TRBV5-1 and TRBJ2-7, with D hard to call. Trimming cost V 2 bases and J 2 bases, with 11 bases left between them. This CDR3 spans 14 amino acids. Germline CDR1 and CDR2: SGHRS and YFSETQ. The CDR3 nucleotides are TGCGCCAGCAGCTTCAAGGTCGGCGCCTACGAGCAGTACTTC. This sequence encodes CASSFKVGAYEQYF.

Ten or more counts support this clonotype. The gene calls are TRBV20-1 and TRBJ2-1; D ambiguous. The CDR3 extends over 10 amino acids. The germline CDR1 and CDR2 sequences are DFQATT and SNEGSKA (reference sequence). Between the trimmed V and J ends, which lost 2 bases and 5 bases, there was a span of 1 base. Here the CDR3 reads CSARHNEQFF. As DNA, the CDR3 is TGCAGTGCTAGACACAATGAGCAGTTCTTC.

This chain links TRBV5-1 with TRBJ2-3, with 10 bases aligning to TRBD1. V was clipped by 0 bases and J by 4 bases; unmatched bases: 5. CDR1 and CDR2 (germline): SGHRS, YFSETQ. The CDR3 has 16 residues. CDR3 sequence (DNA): TGCGCCAGCAGCTTGGCGGGACAGGGGTTCGCAGATACGCAGTATTTT. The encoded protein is CASSLAGQGFADTQYF.

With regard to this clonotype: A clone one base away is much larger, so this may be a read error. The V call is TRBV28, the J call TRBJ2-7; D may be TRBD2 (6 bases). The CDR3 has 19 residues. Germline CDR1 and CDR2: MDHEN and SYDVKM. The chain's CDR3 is CASSLNPLGVAGIGYGQYF. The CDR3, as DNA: TGTGCCAGCAGTTTAAATCCCCTAGGAGTTGCGGGAATCGGCTACGGGCAGTACTTC.

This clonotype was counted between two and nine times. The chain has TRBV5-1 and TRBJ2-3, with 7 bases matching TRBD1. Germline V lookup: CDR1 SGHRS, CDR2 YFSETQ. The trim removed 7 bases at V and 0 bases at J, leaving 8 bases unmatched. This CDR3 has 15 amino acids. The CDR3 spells CASSTGVSSTDTQYF. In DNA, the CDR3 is TGCGCCAGCTCAACAGGGGTCTCTAGCACAGATACGCAGTATTTT. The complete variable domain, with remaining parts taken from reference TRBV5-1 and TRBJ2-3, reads KAGVTQTPRYLIKTRGQQVTLSCSPISGHRSVSWYQQTPGQGLQFLFEYFSETQRNKGNFPGRFSGRQFSNSRSEMNVSTLELGDSALYLCASSTGVSSTDTQYFGPGTRLTVL.

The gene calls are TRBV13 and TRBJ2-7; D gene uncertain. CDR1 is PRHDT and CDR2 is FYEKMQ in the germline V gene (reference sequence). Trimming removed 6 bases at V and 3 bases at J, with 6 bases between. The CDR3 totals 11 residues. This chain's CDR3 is CASRGNYEQYF. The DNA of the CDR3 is TGTGCCAGCAGGGGGAACTACGAGCAGTACTTC.

CDR3 DNA: TGCGCCAGCAGCCCATACAGTCGGGGATACAATCAGCCCCAGCATTTT. This encodes CASSPYSRGYNQPQHF. The chain carries TRBV4-1 and TRBJ1-5; no clear D gene. V lost 4 bases, J lost 3 bases, and 16 bases lay in between. The V gene's germline CDR1 is MGHRA and CDR2 YSYEKL. There are 16 residues in the CDR3.

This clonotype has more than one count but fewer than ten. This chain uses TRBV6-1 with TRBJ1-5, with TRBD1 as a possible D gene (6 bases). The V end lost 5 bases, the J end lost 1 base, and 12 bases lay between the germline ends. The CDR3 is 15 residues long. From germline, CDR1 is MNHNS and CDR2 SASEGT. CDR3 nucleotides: TGTGCCAGCAGTCCCGCGGGGGCAAGCAATCAGCCCCAGCATTTT. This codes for CASSPAGASNQPQHF.

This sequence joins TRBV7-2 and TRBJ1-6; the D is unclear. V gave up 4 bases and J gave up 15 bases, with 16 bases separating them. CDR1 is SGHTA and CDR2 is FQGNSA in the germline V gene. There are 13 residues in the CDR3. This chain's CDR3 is CASSSGPRGGLHF. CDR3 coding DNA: TGTGCCAGCAGCTCCGGACCCCGAGGAGGCCTCCACTTT.